A single sample gave rise to the 27 T cell receptor beta chains below, sequenced in a study of PD-1 blockade in classical Hodgkin lymphoma. Brentuximab vedotin exposure varied among the patients, all of whom had relapsed after autologous stem cell transplantation. Sequencing was performed with immunoSEQ multiplex PCR; in TCRdb, only in-frame clones are kept and a portion is missing. The repertoire holds tens of thousands of clones, with roughly four fifths as singletons. This material consisted of peripheral blood mononuclear cells (PBMCs), taken before the second cycle of nivolumab. All receptors derive from a human donor with classical Hodgkin lymphoma.

The chain employs TRBV9 and TRBJ2-7; tentatively, D is TRBD1 or TRBD2 (6 bases each). Germline CDR1 is SGDLS and CDR2 is YYNGEE. This CDR3 is built from 17 residues. Trimming pared 0 bases from V and 1 base from J, leaving 17 bases between. CDR3 residues: CASSVATGARTSYEQYF. For the CDR3, the DNA is TGTGCCAGCAGCGTAGCTACGGGGGCAAGGACGTCCTACGAGCAGTACTTC.

The J gene is TRBJ2-3, the V gene TRBV7-3; D might be TRBD1 or TRBD2, each matching 6 bases. The CDR3 runs to 17 residues. Germline-derived CDR1 and CDR2 are SGHTA and FQGTGA. The germline V and J ends were trimmed by 3 bases and 4 bases, with 20 bases remaining between them. The CDR3 region is CASSLTRGEAKADTQYF. The CDR3, as DNA: TGTGCCAGCAGCTTGACTAGGGGGGAAGCAAAGGCAGATACGCAGTATTTT.

This rearrangement joins TRBV21-1 to TRBJ2-5. TRBV21-1 is a listed pseudogene. The CDR3 is 12 residues long. The CDR3 is CASARQQETQYF. The CDR3 DNA reads as TGTGCCAGCGCACGTCAACAAGAGACCCAGTACTTC.

The chain joins TRBV15 to TRBJ2-3; 8 nucleotides match TRBD1. Looked up from germline, CDR1 is LNHNV and CDR2 is YYDKDF (reference sequence). There are 14 residues in the CDR3. Trimming removed 7 bases from V and 4 bases from J; junction bases left unmatched: 7. CDR3 residues: CATMAGQGSDTQYF. The DNA for the CDR3 is TGTGCCACCATGGCAGGACAGGGCTCAGATACGCAGTATTTT.

The V call is TRBV18, the J call TRBJ2-7, with TRBD2 matching over 8 bases. The CDR3 contains 15 residues. The J segment lost 2 bases and the V segment lost 4 bases, leaving 7 bases of the junction unmatched. The germline V gene encodes CDR1 KGHSH and CDR2 LQKENI. The CDR3, as DNA: TGTGCCAGCTCACGGGGTAGCGGGGCCACCTACGAGCAGTACTTC. Protein sequence: CASSRGSGATYEQYF. Drawing the rest from reference TRBV18 and TRBJ2-7, the complete variable domain is NAGVMQNPRHLVRRRGQEARLRCSPMKGHSHVYWYRQLPEEGLKFMVYLQKENIIDESGMPKERFSAEFPKEGPSILRIQQVVRGDSAAYFCASSRGSGATYEQYFGPGTRLTVT.

The chain is built from TRBV2 and TRBJ2-3; D may be TRBD1 or TRBD2 (5 bases each). Germline CDR1 is SNHLY and CDR2 is FYNNEI. The CDR3 loop spans 15 amino acids. The V end was cut by 5 bases, the J end by 1 base, with 13 bases between. The chain's CDR3 is CASSPLRGGTDTQYF. The CDR3 DNA sequence: TGTGCCAGCAGTCCGCTACGGGGCGGCACAGATACGCAGTATTTT.

V usage is TRBV27 and J usage is TRBJ2-1, with D tentatively TRBD1 (5 bases). Germline V CDR1 and CDR2: MNHEY, SMNVEV (reference sequence). Trimming took 6 bases from V and 10 from J, leaving 13 bases between them. The CDR3 sequence is 12 residues long. The DNA for the CDR3 is TGTGCCAGCAGAGGGGCGGCTTTGGAGCAGTTCTTC. It is translated as CASRGAALEQFF.

The rearrangement uses TRBV11-2 and TRBJ2-7; possible D gene TRBD2, 7 bases. CDR1 is SGHAT and CDR2 is FQNNGV in the germline V gene. The CDR3 runs to 16 residues. The V end was cut by 8 bases, the J end by 2 bases, with 22 bases between. CDR3 protein: CASRPWEGGSPYEQYF. The DNA of the CDR3 is TGTGCCAGCCGTCCCTGGGAGGGGGGGTCCCCCTACGAGCAGTACTTC.

The V gene is TRBV5-6, the J gene TRBJ2-1, with D hard to call. Germline CDR1 SGHDT, CDR2 YYEEEE. With 0 bases removed from V and 6 bases from J, the gap between germline ends came to 4 bases. The CDR3 totals 12 residues. The CDR3 sequence: CASSLDRNEQFF. CDR3 nucleotide sequence: TGTGCCAGCAGCTTGGACCGCAATGAGCAGTTCTTC.

The rearrangement uses TRBV18 and TRBJ2-1; TRBD1 agrees at 8 bases. Germline lookup yields CDR1 KGHSH and CDR2 LQKENI. J lost 6 bases, V lost 6 bases, and 1 base had no gene match. The CDR3 spans 12 residues. This chain's CDR3 is CASSTGANEQFF. For the CDR3, the DNA is TGTGCCAGCTCGACAGGGGCCAATGAGCAGTTCTTC.

J is TRBJ1-2 and V is TRBV11-2; 7 bases align to TRBD1. The CDR3 contains 14 residues. Germline V gene lookup returns CDR1 SGHAT and CDR2 FQNNGV. Trimming removed 3 bases from V and 5 bases from J; junction bases left unmatched: 6. The CDR3 region is CASSFQGGPYGYTF. The CDR3 region has the DNA TGTGCCAGCAGCTTTCAGGGGGGCCCGTATGGCTACACCTTC.

This clone was observed a few times. The CDR3 loop reads CSAGQDTQYF. The CDR3 nucleotides are TGCAGTGCTGGCCAGGATACGCAGTATTTT. The rearrangement joins TRBV20-1 to TRBJ2-3; D gene unclear. CDR3 length: 10 residues. Germline values: CDR1 DFQATT, CDR2 SNEGSKA (reference sequence). The V and J ends lost 5 bases and 6 bases respectively, with 6 bases between them.

The chain joins TRBV28 to TRBJ2-2; D gene unclear. V was trimmed by 3 bases and J by 7 bases, leaving 3 bases between them. CDR3 length equals 11 residues. CDR1 is MDHEN, CDR2 SYDVKM, per germline. This chain's CDR3 is CASSFSGELFF. As DNA, the CDR3 is TGTGCCAGCAGTTTTAGCGGGGAGCTGTTTTTT.

The CDR3, as DNA: TGTGCCAGTAGTATAGCGACAGGGGGCTTCTACAATGAGCAGTTCTTC. Translated, it gives CASSIATGGFYNEQFF. The J gene is TRBJ2-1, the V gene TRBV19; 10 bases are shared with TRBD1. The germline V gene encodes CDR1 LNHDA and CDR2 SQIVND (reference sequence). Unmatched junction bases numbered 3, after V lost 1 base and J lost 3 bases. CDR3 size: 16 residues.

J is TRBJ1-2 and V is TRBV7-2; weak D call: TRBD1 (5 bases). Germline CDR1 is SGHTA and CDR2 is FQGNSA. The germline V and J ends were trimmed by 5 bases and 4 bases, with 11 bases remaining between them. The CDR3 is 13 residues long. CDR3: CASSLGTSYGYTF. The CDR3 DNA sequence: TGTGCCAGCAGCCTTGGGACTTCCTATGGCTACACCTTC.

This clone has a handful of counts. The chain employs TRBV18 and TRBJ2-1; 15 nucleotides line up with TRBD2. The V segment lost 2 bases and the J segment 9 bases; nucleotides outside the gene matches: 5. Germline V lookup: CDR1 KGHSH, CDR2 LQKENI. The CDR3 contains 16 residues. This CDR3 reads CASSPRTSGGAGEQFF. DNA for the CDR3: TGTGCCAGCTCACCAAGGACTAGCGGGGGGGCAGGTGAGCAGTTCTTC.

This clone has just a few counts. The chain employs TRBV5-5 and TRBJ1-1; no clear D gene. The ends were cut back, 2 bases at V and 5 bases at J, with 10 bases in the middle. The CDR3 has 13 residues. Per germline, CDR1 SGHKS and CDR2 YYEKEE (reference sequence). CDR3 sequence: CASSLGPGTEAFF. DNA for the CDR3: TGTGCCAGCAGCTTAGGGCCTGGGACTGAAGCTTTCTTT.

J is TRBJ1-6 and V is TRBV5-5; D is undetermined. Trimming shortened V by 3 bases and J by 10 bases, and 23 bases separated the two germline ends. Germline V gene lookup returns CDR1 SGHKS and CDR2 YYEKEE (reference sequence). This CDR3 has 17 amino acids. This CDR3 is CASSSPLLRGARSPLHF. As DNA, the CDR3 is TGTGCCAGCAGCTCTCCCCTCTTACGGGGAGCGCGGTCACCCCTCCACTTT.

The chain links TRBV4-1 to TRBJ1-3; TRBD1 matches at 7 bases. Germline V lookup: CDR1 MGHRA, CDR2 YSYEKL. The CDR3 has 19 residues. J lost 0 bases, V lost 3 bases, and 14 bases had no gene match. CDR3 nucleotide sequence: TGCGCCAGCAGCCATGGACAGGTCCTTCACCAACTCTCTGGAAACACCATATATTTT. It specifies CASSHGQVLHQLSGNTIYF.

In its sample, this clone was seen a few times. This chain joins TRBV7-9 and TRBJ2-4; D remains ambiguous. This CDR3 is 14 amino acids long. Germline V gene sequence: CDR1 SEHNR, CDR2 FQNEAQ (reference sequence). V dropped 10 bases and J dropped 0 bases, with 13 bases sitting between them. The CDR3 spells CATGYVLAKNIQYF. The CDR3 nucleotides read TGTGCCACCGGCTATGTGTTAGCCAAAAACATTCAGTACTTC. Drawing the rest from reference TRBV7-9 and TRBJ2-4, the complete variable domain is DTGVSQNPRHKITKRGQNVTFRCDPISEHNRLYWYRQTLGQGPEFLTYFQNEAQLEKSRLLSDRFSAERPKGSFSTLEIQRTEQGDSAMYLCATGYVLAKNIQYFGAGTRLSVL.

The chain is built from TRBV7-9 and TRBJ2-1; D perhaps matches TRBD2 (6 bases). CDR3 length: 13 amino acids. Trimming shortened V by 3 bases and J by 8 bases, and 11 bases separated the two germline ends. The germline V gene encodes CDR1 SEHNR and CDR2 FQNEAQ (reference sequence). This CDR3 is CASSLGLGDEQFF. CDR3 nucleotide sequence: TGTGCCAGCAGCTTGGGACTGGGCGATGAGCAGTTCTTC.

The chain combines TRBV12-5 with TRBJ2-1, with 11 bases aligning to TRBD2. Germline CDR1 is LGHNT and CDR2 is FRNRAP. The CDR3 consists of 15 residues. Trimming at V came to 7 bases and at J to 6 bases, leaving 8 bases not matched to a gene. CDR3 in DNA: TGTGCTAGTGCCAATCAAGGACTAGCGGGCAATGAGCAGTTCTTC. This sequence encodes CASANQGLAGNEQFF.

The rearrangement links TRBV5-4 to TRBJ2-3; TRBD1 agrees at 9 bases. This CDR3 comprises 14 residues. J gave up 10 bases and V 2 bases, and 8 bases lay outside the gene matches. Germline CDR1 SGHNT, CDR2 YYREEE (reference sequence). The DNA for the CDR3 is TGTGCCAGCAGCTTAACTGGGACAGGGCGTCCGCAGTATTTT. This codes for CASSLTGTGRPQYF.

The chain employs TRBV4-1 and TRBJ1-4; 9 bases are a match to TRBD1. V shed 0 bases, J shed 7 bases, and the junction held 9 bases outside the gene matches. This CDR3 region has 17 residues. Per the germline V gene, CDR1 is MGHRA and CDR2 is YSYEKL. The CDR3 coding sequence is TGCGCCAGCAGCCAAGATATAATGGGACAGGGTAGTGAAAAACTGTTTTTT. Translation gives CASSQDIMGQGSEKLFF.

This clone was counted between two and nine times. This chain links TRBV5-5 with TRBJ2-7; 7 bases match TRBD1. V was pared by 4 bases and J by 6 bases, with 4 bases of the junction left unmatched. Per the germline V gene, CDR1 is SGHKS and CDR2 is YYEKEE (reference sequence). The CDR3 length is 12 residues. CDR3 in DNA: TGTGCCAGCAGCAGGGGGCGAAGCGAGCAGTACTTC. It codes for CASSRGRSEQYF. Drawing the rest from reference TRBV5-5 and TRBJ2-7, the complete variable domain is DAGVTQSPTHLIKTRGQQVTLRCSPISGHKSVSWYQQVLGQGPQFIFQYYEKEERGRGNFPDRFSARQFPNYSSELNVNALLLGDSALYLCASSRGRSEQYFGPGTRLTVT.

As concerns this clone: A much larger clone differs from this one at a single base, so this may be a read error. Other DNA sequences of this sample code for an identical CDR3. V is TRBV2 and J is TRBJ1-4, with D perhaps TRBD1 (6 bases). Germline CDR1 reads SNHLY; CDR2 reads FYNNEI. This CDR3 contains 11 residues. The CDR3 protein is CASSEEQGLFF. In nucleotides, the CDR3 is TGTGCCAGTAGTGAAGAACAGGGCTTGTTTTTT.

The chain carries TRBV21-1 and TRBJ1-5. TRBV21-1 is a pseudogene segment. This CDR3 has 14 residues. CDR3 in DNA: TGTGCCAGCCCCCATAGGGACGGCTATCAGCCCCAGCATTTT. This translates into CASPHRDGYQPQHF.